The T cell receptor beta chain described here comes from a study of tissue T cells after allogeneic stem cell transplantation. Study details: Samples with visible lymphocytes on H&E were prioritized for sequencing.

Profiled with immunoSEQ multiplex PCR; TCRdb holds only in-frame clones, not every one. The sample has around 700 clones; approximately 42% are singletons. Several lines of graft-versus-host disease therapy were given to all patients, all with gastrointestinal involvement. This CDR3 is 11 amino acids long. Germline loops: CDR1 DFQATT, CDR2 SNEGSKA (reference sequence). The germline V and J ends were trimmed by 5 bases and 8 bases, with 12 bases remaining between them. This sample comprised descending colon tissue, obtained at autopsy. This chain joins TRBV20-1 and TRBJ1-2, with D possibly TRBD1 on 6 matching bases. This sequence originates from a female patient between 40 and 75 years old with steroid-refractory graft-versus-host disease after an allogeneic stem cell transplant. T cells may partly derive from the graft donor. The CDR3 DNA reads TGCAGTGCTCCACGGGGGCGAGGCTACACCTTC. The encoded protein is CSAPRGRGYTF.